What follows are 6 T cell receptor beta chains derived from one specimen sequenced in a study of early T cells in non-severe SARS-CoV-2 infection. One entry per CDR3 protein results from TCRdb running MiXCR on the 5' RACE reads. Of about 57,000 distinct CDR3 sequences in the sample, roughly a tenth were seen once. Sequences were obtained from whole blood. The receptors were sampled from an adult who was a healthcare worker with PCR-confirmed SARS-CoV-2 infection or an uninfected control (not recorded which).

This clonotype occurred a few times. The J gene is TRBJ1-1, the V gene TRBV20-1, with D possibly matching TRBD1 (6 bases). V was shortened by 2 bases and J by 3 bases, with 13 bases between the two germline ends. The CDR3 extends over 14 amino acids. Germline CDR1 and CDR2: DFQATT and SNEGSKA (reference sequence). CDR3 sequence: CSARRRGRDTEAFF. The CDR3 coding sequence is TGCAGTGCTAGACGAAGGGGGAGAGACACTGAAGCTTTCTTT.

Regarding this clonotype: One base away lies a much larger clone, so this may be a sequencing read error. J is TRBJ1-2 and V is TRBV29-1; no clear D gene. The CDR3 has 12 amino acids. Germline V gene sequence: CDR1 SQVTM, CDR2 ANQGSEA. CDR3 protein: CSVVPANYCYTF. Written as DNA, the CDR3 is TGCAGCGTTGTGCCCGCTAACTATTGCTACACCTTC.

The genes are TRBV7-2 and TRBJ2-1; weak D call: TRBD1 (5 bases). V was shortened by 0 bases and J by 14 bases, with 11 bases between the two germline ends. This CDR3 is 12 amino acids long. Germline CDR1 is SGHTA and CDR2 is FQGNSA. CDR3 DNA sequence: TGTGCCAGCAGCTTAGCGTGGGGCTCTGAGTTCTTC. Translated: CASSLAWGSEFF.

This chain links TRBV5-1 with TRBJ2-7, with 8 nucleotides matching TRBD2. With V trimmed by 4 bases and J by 4 bases, 4 bases remained unmatched. The CDR3 length is 13 residues. Germline values: CDR1 SGHRS, CDR2 YFSETQ. The CDR3 region is CASSAGGEYEQYF. Written as DNA, the CDR3 is TGCGCCAGCAGCGCGGGAGGCGAGTACGAGCAGTACTTC.

The chain combines TRBV7-2 with TRBJ2-2, with TRBD2 matching over 10 bases. V gave up 5 bases and J gave up 2 bases; unmatched junction bases: 11. This CDR3 has 18 amino acids. Germline V CDR1 and CDR2: SGHTA, FQGNSA. The CDR3 spells CASSRLSGRAFNTGELFF. The CDR3 bases are TGTGCCAGCAGCCGCCTAAGCGGGAGGGCCTTTAACACCGGGGAGCTGTTTTTT. Full variable domain (remainder filled in from reference TRBV7-2 and TRBJ2-2): GAGVSQSPSNKVTEKGKDVELRCDPISGHTALYWYRQSLGQGLEFLIYFQGNSAPDKSGLPSDRFSAERTGGSVSTLTIQRTQQEDSAVYLCASSRLSGRAFNTGELFFGEGSRLTVL.

This clonotype has at least ten counts. V gene TRBV13 combines with J gene TRBJ2-1; D might be TRBD2 (6 bases). Trimming cost V 6 bases and J 4 bases, with 13 bases left between them. CDR1 PRHDT and CDR2 FYEKMQ come from the germline V gene (reference sequence). The CDR3 runs 14 residues. DNA for the CDR3: TGTGCCAGCAGTGAGGGGCGGGAATACAATGAGCAGTTCTTC. Translating gives CASSEGREYNEQFF. Full variable domain (missing parts from reference TRBV13 and TRBJ2-1): AAGVIQSPRHLIKEKRETATLKCYPIPRHDTVYWYQQGPGQDPQFLISFYEKMQSDKGSIPDRFSAQQFSDYHSELNMSSLELGDSALYFCASSEGREYNEQFFGPGTRLTVL.